This T cell receptor beta chain was found in a study of shared T cell receptors in the human thymus. TCRdb keeps only in-frame clones here, not all; method: immunoSEQ multiplex PCR. The sample holds hundreds of thousands of clones, about 84% seen once. This clone is a singleton in its sample. Trimming took 2 bases from V and 8 from J; bases not matched to a gene: 12. Germline CDR1 and CDR2: MNHEY and SVGAGI. The CDR3 spans 16 residues. The same sample was also studied in work on human thymus T cells. In that study: Corrective surgery for congenital heart defects was being performed on the healthy Finnish infants who were the donors. Corrective heart surgery yielded the resections from which the thymus tissue came. Thymic as well as blood repertoires seemed to favor certain V and J genes unevenly. The related literature has documented a marked overlap of thymic repertoires among unrelated individuals.

Sequencing used thymocytes. This chain joins TRBV6-5 and TRBJ2-1, with TRBD2 identical over 7 bases. The source of this sequence is a boy under two years old with a congenital heart defect. The CDR3 sequence: CASSYVASGLWYEQFF. The CDR3 DNA follows: TGTGCCAGCAGTTACGTGGCTAGCGGCCTTTGGTATGAGCAGTTCTTC.